Listed below are T cell receptor beta chains from one sample, sequenced in a study of T cells after posttransplantation cyclophosphamide. Measured with immunoSEQ multiplex PCR; TCRdb has only the in-frame clones, and not every one. The sample contains some 45,000 clones, about 90% of which appear only once. The sample in question was PBMCs, obtained 55 to 70 days after allogeneic stem cell transplant with posttransplant cyclophosphamide. These receptors came from a male patient between 55 and 70 years old who received an allogeneic stem cell transplant from a related donor and was CMV-positive. Among the T cells, some may be from the graft donor. Each CDR3 is given with its conserved first and last residue. A D gene is named only where the DNA matches it firmly. Not every row has a clone size; where given, it reads once, few, many or a size class.

abundance: -
d_gene: TRBD1
j_gene: TRBJ1-2
v_gene: TRBV28
CDR3aa: CASSTQGGYGYTF
CDR3nt: TGTGCCAGCAGTACACAGGGGGGCTATGGCTACACCTTC

abundance: -
d_gene: -
j_gene: TRBJ1-1
v_gene: TRBV27
CDR3aa: CASSLPGRAFGEAFF
CDR3nt: TGTGCCAGCAGTTTACCCGGCAGGGCTTTTGGTGAAGCTTTCTTT

abundance: -
d_gene: -
j_gene: TRBJ2-3
v_gene: TRBV12-5
CDR3aa: CASGIRDTDTQYF
CDR3nt: TGTGCTAGTGGCATTCGGGACACAGATACGCAGTATTTT

abundance: -
d_gene: -
j_gene: TRBJ1-5
v_gene: TRBV6-5
CDR3aa: CASSVDRTDQPQHF
CDR3nt: TGTGCCAGCAGTGTTGACAGGACCGATCAGCCCCAGCATTTT

abundance: -
d_gene: -
j_gene: TRBJ2-3
v_gene: TRBV7-9
CDR3aa: CASSPLFPSTDTQYF
CDR3nt: TGTGCCAGCAGCCCCCTTTTCCCTAGCACAGATACGCAGTATTTT

abundance: -
d_gene: TRBD1
j_gene: TRBJ1-2
v_gene: TRBV5-1
CDR3aa: CASSTQGANYGYTF
CDR3nt: TGCGCCAGCAGCACCCAGGGGGCTAACTATGGCTACACCTTC

abundance: -
d_gene: TRBD1
j_gene: TRBJ2-7
v_gene: TRBV7-6
CDR3aa: CASSPGTVQSSYEQYF
CDR3nt: TGTGCCAGCAGCCCAGGGACAGTTCAGTCTTCCTACGAGCAGTACTTC

abundance: -
d_gene: TRBD1
j_gene: TRBJ1-1
v_gene: TRBV15
CDR3aa: CATSLGQGNTEAFF
CDR3nt: TGTGCCACCAGCTTGGGACAGGGGAACACTGAAGCTTTCTTT

abundance: -
d_gene: -
j_gene: TRBJ2-3
v_gene: TRBV6-5
CDR3aa: CASSYRLERRYTQYF
CDR3nt: TGTGCCAGCAGTTATCGCCTAGAGCGGAGATATACGCAGTATTTT

abundance: -
d_gene: TRBD2
j_gene: TRBJ2-7
v_gene: TRBV27
CDR3aa: CASSLLAPGGVSSYEQYF
CDR3nt: TGTGCCAGCAGTTTACTAGCGCCGGGGGGGGTAAGCTCCTACGAGCAGTACTTC

abundance: -
d_gene: -
j_gene: TRBJ2-3
v_gene: TRBV9
CDR3aa: CASSAQSALDTQYF
CDR3nt: TGTGCCAGCAGCGCCCAAAGCGCACTAGATACGCAGTATTTT

abundance: once
d_gene: -
j_gene: TRBJ1-1
v_gene: TRBV5-4
CDR3aa: CAVNRGRGTTEAFF
CDR3nt: TGTGCCGTGAACCGGGGGAGGGGAACCACTGAAGCTTTCTTT

abundance: once
d_gene: -
j_gene: TRBJ2-7
v_gene: TRBV25-1
CDR3aa: CASSHRGSGEQYF
CDR3nt: TGTGCCAGCAGTCACAGGGGTAGCGGCGAGCAGTACTTC

abundance: -
d_gene: -
j_gene: TRBJ1-5
v_gene: TRBV19
CDR3aa: CASSIITTGPNQPQHF
CDR3nt: TGTGCCAGTAGTATAATCACGACAGGTCCGAATCAGCCCCAGCATTTT

abundance: -
d_gene: TRBD1
j_gene: TRBJ1-2
v_gene: TRBV28
CDR3aa: CASSFIGSGGVDGYTF
CDR3nt: TGTGCCAGCAGTTTTATCGGCTCAGGGGGCGTAGATGGCTACACCTTC

abundance: -
d_gene: -
j_gene: TRBJ1-6
v_gene: TRBV5-6
CDR3aa: CASSQTRRDAPLHF
CDR3nt: TGTGCCAGCAGCCAGACACGGAGGGATGCACCCCTCCACTTT

abundance: -
d_gene: TRBD1
j_gene: TRBJ1-2
v_gene: TRBV6-5
CDR3aa: CASSGSGTGHGYTF
CDR3nt: TGTGCCAGCAGTGGATCCGGGACAGGGCATGGCTACACCTTC

abundance: -
d_gene: TRBD2
j_gene: TRBJ2-5
v_gene: TRBV7-9
CDR3aa: CASSQGLAEETQYF
CDR3nt: TGTGCCAGCAGCCAGGGACTAGCGGAGGAGACCCAGTACTTC

abundance: -
d_gene: -
j_gene: TRBJ1-1
v_gene: TRBV5-1
CDR3aa: CASSGPSGGGYTEAFF
CDR3nt: TGCGCCAGCAGCGGCCCCTCTGGGGGAGGTTACACTGAAGCTTTCTTT

abundance: -
d_gene: TRBD2
j_gene: TRBJ2-3
v_gene: TRBV5-1
CDR3aa: CASREAGGPTTDTQYF
CDR3nt: TGCGCCAGCAGGGAAGCGGGGGGTCCTACCACAGATACGCAGTATTTT

abundance: once
d_gene: TRBD1
j_gene: TRBJ1-1
v_gene: TRBV19
CDR3aa: CASRGTGKGTEAFF
CDR3nt: TGTGCCAGTAGGGGGACAGGGAAGGGCACTGAAGCTTTCTTT

abundance: -
d_gene: -
j_gene: TRBJ1-6
v_gene: TRBV12-5
CDR3aa: CASGLPGAGTYSPLHF
CDR3nt: TGTGCTAGTGGTCTCCCCGGTGCGGGAACTTATTCACCCCTCCACTTT

abundance: -
d_gene: TRBD1
j_gene: TRBJ1-1
v_gene: TRBV2
CDR3aa: CASSLYPTGGTEAFF
CDR3nt: TGTGCCAGCAGTCTTTATCCGACAGGGGGCACTGAAGCTTTCTTT

abundance: once
d_gene: TRBD2
j_gene: TRBJ2-3
v_gene: TRBV6-1
CDR3aa: CASSDSGGQDTQYF
CDR3nt: TGTGCCAGCAGTGACAGCGGGGGTCAAGATACGCAGTATTTT

abundance: -
d_gene: TRBD1
j_gene: TRBJ1-2
v_gene: TRBV7-9
CDR3aa: CASTGGYGYTF
CDR3nt: TGTGCCAGTACAGGGGGCTATGGCTACACCTTC

abundance: once
d_gene: -
j_gene: TRBJ1-1
v_gene: TRBV5-4
CDR3aa: CASSAQMNTEAFF
CDR3nt: TGTGCCAGCAGCGCTCAGATGAACACTGAAGCTTTCTTT

abundance: -
d_gene: -
j_gene: TRBJ1-1
v_gene: TRBV18
CDR3aa: CASSPYREGGNTEAFF
CDR3nt: TGTGCCAGCTCACCTTATAGGGAGGGTGGGAACACTGAAGCTTTCTTT

abundance: -
d_gene: TRBD1
j_gene: TRBJ2-5
v_gene: TRBV15
CDR3aa: CATSRSGTAAQETQYF
CDR3nt: TGTGCCACCAGCAGATCGGGGACAGCCGCACAAGAGACCCAGTACTTC

abundance: -
d_gene: -
j_gene: TRBJ2-5
v_gene: TRBV7-8
CDR3aa: CASSLDLPNQETQYF
CDR3nt: TGTGCCAGCAGCTTAGACCTACCAAACCAAGAGACCCAGTACTTC

abundance: -
d_gene: TRBD1
j_gene: TRBJ1-2
v_gene: TRBV5-1
CDR3aa: CASSLDGQGDYTF
CDR3nt: TGCGCCAGCAGCTTGGACGGACAGGGCGACTACACCTTC

abundance: -
d_gene: -
j_gene: TRBJ1-2
v_gene: TRBV6-1
CDR3aa: CASSTGMQYGYTF
CDR3nt: TGTGCCAGCAGTACCGGGATGCAGTATGGCTACACCTTC

abundance: -
d_gene: -
j_gene: TRBJ1-2
v_gene: TRBV6-6
CDR3aa: CASRDSPNYGYTF
CDR3nt: TGTGCCAGCAGGGACAGCCCGAACTATGGCTACACCTTC

abundance: -
d_gene: -
j_gene: TRBJ1-1
v_gene: TRBV5-1
CDR3aa: CASSLGESNTEAFF
CDR3nt: TGCGCCAGCAGCTTGGGAGAAAGCAACACTGAAGCTTTCTTT

abundance: few
d_gene: TRBD1
j_gene: TRBJ1-1
v_gene: TRBV11-2
CDR3aa: CASSKLTGGTPEAFF
CDR3nt: TGTGCCAGCAGCAAGTTGACAGGGGGCACCCCTGAAGCTTTCTTT

abundance: -
d_gene: -
j_gene: TRBJ2-7
v_gene: TRBV6-1
CDR3aa: CASNFQGGTYEQYF
CDR3nt: TGTGCCAGCAACTTTCAGGGGGGAACCTACGAGCAGTACTTC

abundance: -
d_gene: TRBD1
j_gene: TRBJ1-2
v_gene: TRBV2
CDR3aa: CAGNRGFYAGYTF
CDR3nt: TGTGCCGGAAACAGGGGATTTTACGCTGGCTACACCTTC

abundance: -
d_gene: -
j_gene: TRBJ2-5
v_gene: TRBV6-1
CDR3aa: CASRAGHIQETQYF
CDR3nt: TGTGCCAGCAGAGCAGGACACATCCAAGAGACCCAGTACTTC

abundance: -
d_gene: TRBD2
j_gene: TRBJ2-5
v_gene: TRBV30
CDR3aa: CAWSNGLAVGETQYF
CDR3nt: TGTGCCTGGAGTAATGGGCTAGCGGTGGGAGAGACCCAGTACTTC

abundance: -
d_gene: -
j_gene: TRBJ2-6
v_gene: TRBV6-1
CDR3aa: CASRPASSGANVLTF
CDR3nt: TGTGCCAGCAGGCCAGCGAGCTCTGGGGCCAACGTCCTGACTTTC

abundance: -
d_gene: TRBD1
j_gene: TRBJ1-5
v_gene: TRBV18
CDR3aa: CASSPLTGEGSNQPQHF
CDR3nt: TGTGCCAGCTCACCACTTACAGGGGAAGGTAGCAATCAGCCCCAGCATTTT

abundance: -
d_gene: -
j_gene: TRBJ1-2
v_gene: TRBV30
CDR3aa: CAWSVLGAGRGYTF
CDR3nt: TGTGCCTGGAGTGTATTGGGGGCAGGCCGAGGCTACACCTTC

abundance: -
d_gene: TRBD1
j_gene: TRBJ2-2
v_gene: TRBV4-1
CDR3aa: CASSPTSGTGRTGELFF
CDR3nt: TGCGCCAGCAGCCCCACCTCCGGGACAGGGAGGACCGGGGAGCTGTTTTTT

abundance: -
d_gene: -
j_gene: TRBJ2-5
v_gene: TRBV21-1
CDR3aa: CASSDSELETQYF
CDR3nt: TGTGCCAGCAGTGACAGTGAACTAGAGACCCAGTACTTC

abundance: -
d_gene: -
j_gene: TRBJ2-5
v_gene: TRBV21-1
CDR3aa: CASFHRGGVRETQYF
CDR3nt: TGTGCCAGCTTCCACAGGGGCGGCGTCCGGGAGACCCAGTACTTC

abundance: -
d_gene: -
j_gene: TRBJ1-1
v_gene: TRBV4-1
CDR3aa: CASRQELQEITEAFF
CDR3nt: TGCGCCAGCAGACAAGAATTACAGGAAATCACTGAAGCTTTCTTT

abundance: -
d_gene: TRBD1
j_gene: TRBJ1-5
v_gene: TRBV4-1
CDR3aa: CASSQDDRGENQPQHF
CDR3nt: TGCGCCAGCAGCCAGGACGACAGGGGAGAGAATCAGCCCCAGCATTTT

abundance: -
d_gene: -
j_gene: TRBJ2-5
v_gene: TRBV7-9
CDR3aa: CASSPSGSQETQYF
CDR3nt: TGTGCCAGCAGCCCCTCGGGGTCTCAAGAGACCCAGTACTTC

abundance: -
d_gene: TRBD2
j_gene: TRBJ2-2
v_gene: TRBV7-8
CDR3aa: CASNKVPGYSGDTGELFF
CDR3nt: TGTGCCAGCAACAAAGTCCCTGGGTATAGCGGGGACACCGGGGAGCTGTTTTTT

abundance: -
d_gene: -
j_gene: TRBJ1-2
v_gene: TRBV29-1
CDR3aa: CSVDGRDYGYTF
CDR3nt: TGCAGCGTTGATGGCAGGGACTATGGCTACACCTTC

abundance: -
d_gene: -
j_gene: TRBJ2-6
v_gene: TRBV10-3
CDR3aa: CATSLFGANVLTF
CDR3nt: TGTGCCACCTCTCTCTTTGGGGCCAACGTCCTGACTTTC

abundance: -
d_gene: TRBD1
j_gene: TRBJ1-3
v_gene: TRBV4-1
CDR3aa: CASSQGQGFPLSGNTIYF
CDR3nt: TGCGCCAGCAGCCAAGGACAGGGGTTCCCCCTCTCTGGAAACACCATATATTTT

abundance: -
d_gene: -
j_gene: TRBJ1-2
v_gene: TRBV5-5
CDR3aa: CASSLVPGEYYGYTF
CDR3nt: TGTGCCAGCAGCTTGGTTCCAGGGGAGTATTATGGCTACACCTTC